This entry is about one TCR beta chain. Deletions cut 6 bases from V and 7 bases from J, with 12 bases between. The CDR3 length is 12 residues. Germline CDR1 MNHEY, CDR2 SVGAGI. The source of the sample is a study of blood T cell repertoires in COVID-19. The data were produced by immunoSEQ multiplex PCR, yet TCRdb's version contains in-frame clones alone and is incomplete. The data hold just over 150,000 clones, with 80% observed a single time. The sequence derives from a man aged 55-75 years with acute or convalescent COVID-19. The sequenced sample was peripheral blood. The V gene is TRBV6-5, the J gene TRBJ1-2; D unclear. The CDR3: CASSSRMGGYTF. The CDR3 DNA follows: TGTGCCAGCAGCTCCAGGATGGGTGGCTACACCTTC.